Shown below are 9 T cell receptor beta chains from a single sample sequenced in a study of regulatory T cells in long-lasting Graves disease. Noted time point: newly diagnosed GD, antithyroid drugs for less than 3 months. The authors made the TCR library using RNA they extracted from PBMCs. With iRepertoire HTBI primers and Arm-PCR of CDR3 regions, TCR beta libraries were built. TCRdb processed the multiplex PCR reads anew with MiXCR; each CDR3 protein has one entry. The repertoire includes over 350,000 distinct CDR3 sequences, approximately 14% of them detected once, and 17% sits in the top ten. These data also featured in a second study, about T cells in Graves' hyperthyroidism and ophthalmopathy.

Sequences were derived from peripheral blood mononuclear cells (PBMCs), sampled at new diagnosis, from a patient treated with antithyroid drugs. The receptors were sampled from a woman aged 50 to 65 with Graves disease.

The V call is TRBV29-1, the J call TRBJ2-1; D not resolved. Germline CDR1 and CDR2: SQVTM and ANQGSEA. The CDR3 consists of 13 residues. DNA for the CDR3: TGCACCGCCCGAGTTAGCTCCTACAATGAGCAGTTCTTC. Translation gives CTARVSSYNEQFF.

This clonotype was seen many times. The chain has TRBV25-1 and TRBJ1-2, with 9 bases that match TRBD1. This CDR3 spans 16 amino acids. V lost 4 bases to trimming and J lost 4 bases; unmatched junction nucleotides: 10. Per the germline V gene, CDR1 is MGHDK and CDR2 is SYGVNS. The CDR3 DNA sequence: TGTGCCAGCAGTGGGGGACAGGGATCCTTTGGCTATGGCTACACCTTC. Protein sequence: CASSGGQGSFGYGYTF.

This clonotype was recorded a few times. The gene calls are TRBV2 and TRBJ2-7; the match to TRBD2 covers 10 bases. Trimming at V came to 10 bases and at J to 2 bases, leaving 8 bases not matched to a gene. This CDR3 spans 14 amino acids. Germline values: CDR1 SNHLY, CDR2 FYNNEI. The CDR3 DNA sequence: TGTGCCACCAGAGCGGGAGGGCCCACCTACGAGCAGTACTTC. Encoded protein: CATRAGGPTYEQYF.

The V and J genes are TRBV5-1 and TRBJ2-6; D might be TRBD1 (5 bases). V dropped 3 bases and J dropped 4 bases, with 11 bases sitting between them. The CDR3 consists of 15 residues. Germline CDR1 SGHRS, CDR2 YFSETQ. As DNA, the CDR3 is TGCGCCAGCAGCTCAGGGTTTCAAGGGGCCAACGTCCTGACTTTC. It codes for CASSSGFQGANVLTF.

This clonotype was seen at least ten times. The V gene is TRBV12-3 or TRBV12-4, the J gene TRBJ2-2; 11 bases agree with TRBD2. Trimming removed 5 bases from V and 5 bases from J; junction bases left unmatched: 4. CDR3 length: 15 amino acids. The CDR3 DNA sequence: TGTGCCAGCAGTAAACTAGCGGGAGTTACCGGGGAGCTGTTTTTT. Residues: CASSKLAGVTGELFF.

The chain is built from TRBV19 and TRBJ2-1; the match to TRBD1 covers 7 bases. V lost 5 bases, J lost 9 bases, and 10 bases stayed unmatched. The CDR3 is 14 amino acids. CDR1 and CDR2 from the germline V gene are LNHDA and SQIVND (reference sequence). This CDR3 reads CASSGRGRWGEQFF. CDR3 sequence (DNA): TGTGCCAGTAGTGGTAGGGGGCGCTGGGGTGAGCAGTTCTTC.

This clonotype was seen many times. V usage is TRBV12-3 or TRBV12-4 and J usage is TRBJ1-6; TRBD1 might be the D (6 bases). The CDR3 consists of 15 residues. V lost 4 bases, J lost 10 bases, and 17 bases lay in between. CDR3: CASSYGGAGISPLHF. CDR3 sequence (DNA): TGTGCCAGCAGTTACGGGGGGGCCGGAATATCACCCCTCCACTTT.

There are a few counts of this clonotype. The junction shows a germline mismatch at one end, possibly a read error. The chain has TRBV29-1 and TRBJ1-1, with D unclear. The germline V gene encodes CDR1 SQVTM and CDR2 ANQGSEA. The CDR3 is 12 residues long. The CDR3 DNA reads as TGCAGCATTGAAAAGGGGAACACTGAAGCTTTCTTT. It translates to CSIEKGNTEAFF.

V usage is TRBV4-2 and J usage is TRBJ1-5, with a weak D call TRBD1 (5 bases). The germline CDR1 and CDR2 sequences are LGHNA and YNFKEQ. The CDR3 is 16 amino acids. V lost 1 base and J 0 bases, leaving 10 bases between the germline ends. CDR3 loop: CASSQGPGISNQPQHF. CDR3 DNA sequence: TGTGCCAGCAGCCAAGGCCCAGGGATTAGCAATCAGCCCCAGCATTTT.